This section outlines one T cell receptor (beta chain) sequence together with its context. Its specificity is not known. TCRdb passed the RACE reads through MiXCR, listing each CDR3 protein once. The sample comprises 95,000 to 150,000 distinct CDR3 sequences, roughly 14% of which are singletons, and 2.5% to 3% rests with the top ten. The sample originates from a study of human T cells and chemical hapten exposure. Regarding the study as a whole: DPC sensitization left the count of TCRs above 1 in 1000 unchanged.

Germline V gene lookup returns CDR1 DFQATT and CDR2 SNEGSKA (reference sequence). Trimming took off 3 bases at V and 7 bases at J, with 22 bases between the two ends. This CDR3 spans 17 amino acids. Time point specified: pre-sensitization, week 0. Sample treatment: therapeutic diphenylcyclopropenone sensitization with weekly scalp DPC. The chain has TRBV20-1 and TRBJ1-6; TRBD1 is a possible D gene (5 bases). The starting material was whole blood, obtained in connection with sensitization to the hapten diphenylcyclopropenone (DPC). The receptor's source is a woman under 30 with alopecia areata. Some clones in this sample may be carry-over from other donors' samples. The CDR3 DNA reads TGCAGTGCTAGGGGGACCGACACGCTAAGGGCCAATTCACCCCTCCACTTT. This translates into CSARGTDTLRANSPLHF.